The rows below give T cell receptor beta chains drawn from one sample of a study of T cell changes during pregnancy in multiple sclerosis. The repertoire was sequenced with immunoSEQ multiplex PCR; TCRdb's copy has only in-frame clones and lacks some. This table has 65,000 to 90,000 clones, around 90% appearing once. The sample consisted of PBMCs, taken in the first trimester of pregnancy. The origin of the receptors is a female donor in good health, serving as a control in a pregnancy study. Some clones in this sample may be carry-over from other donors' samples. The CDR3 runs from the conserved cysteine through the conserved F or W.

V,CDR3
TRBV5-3,CARSFGQSIQPQHF
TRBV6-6,CASSRTGQTYEQYF
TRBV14,CASSLNLGGLAFF
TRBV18,CASSPKSPDTEAFF
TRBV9,CASSSDRFGPYGYTF
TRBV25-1,CASSEPGGANVLTF
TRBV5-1,CASSLGRASGGRYNEQFF
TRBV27,CASSPLGGGGAHEQFF
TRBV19,CASTSDLPSNTGELFF
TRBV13,CASSTAGTETQYF
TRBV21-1,CAIHMPQHF
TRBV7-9,CASSFRGYEQYF
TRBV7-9,CASSRRQVGEAFF
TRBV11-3,CASSSRRGYNEQFF
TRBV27,CASSFMGGNEKLFF
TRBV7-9,CASSPMGQSSYNEQFF
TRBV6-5,CASSYSFPSSYEQYF
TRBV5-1,CASSTRDSPTKYF
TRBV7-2,CASSLGDRRTQYF
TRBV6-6,CASSLSTGDNSPLHF
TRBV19,CASTDPLLAGGPKLFF